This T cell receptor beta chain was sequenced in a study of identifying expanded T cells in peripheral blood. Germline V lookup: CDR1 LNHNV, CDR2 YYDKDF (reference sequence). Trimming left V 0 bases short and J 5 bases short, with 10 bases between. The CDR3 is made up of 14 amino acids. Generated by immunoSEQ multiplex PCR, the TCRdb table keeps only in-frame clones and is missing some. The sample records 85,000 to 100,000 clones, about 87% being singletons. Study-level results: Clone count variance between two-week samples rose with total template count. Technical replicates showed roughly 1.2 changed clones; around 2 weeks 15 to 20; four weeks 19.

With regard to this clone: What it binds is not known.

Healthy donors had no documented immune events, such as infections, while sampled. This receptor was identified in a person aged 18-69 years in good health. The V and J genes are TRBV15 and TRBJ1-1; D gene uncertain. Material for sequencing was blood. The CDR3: CATSRDLSNTEAFF. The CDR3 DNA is TGTGCCACCAGCAGAGATTTGAGTAATACTGAAGCTTTCTTT.